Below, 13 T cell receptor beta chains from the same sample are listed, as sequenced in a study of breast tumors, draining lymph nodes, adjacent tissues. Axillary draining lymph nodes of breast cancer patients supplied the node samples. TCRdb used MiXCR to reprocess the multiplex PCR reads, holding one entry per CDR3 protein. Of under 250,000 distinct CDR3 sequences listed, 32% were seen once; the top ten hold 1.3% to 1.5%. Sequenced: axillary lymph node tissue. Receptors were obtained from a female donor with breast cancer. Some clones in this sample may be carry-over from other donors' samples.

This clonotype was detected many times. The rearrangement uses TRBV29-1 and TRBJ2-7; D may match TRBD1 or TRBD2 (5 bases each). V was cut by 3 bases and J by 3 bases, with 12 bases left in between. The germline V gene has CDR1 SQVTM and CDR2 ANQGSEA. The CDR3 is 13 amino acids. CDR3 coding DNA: TGCAGCGTTGAGTCTGGGGGTAGCTACGAGCAGTACTTC. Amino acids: CSVESGGSYEQYF.

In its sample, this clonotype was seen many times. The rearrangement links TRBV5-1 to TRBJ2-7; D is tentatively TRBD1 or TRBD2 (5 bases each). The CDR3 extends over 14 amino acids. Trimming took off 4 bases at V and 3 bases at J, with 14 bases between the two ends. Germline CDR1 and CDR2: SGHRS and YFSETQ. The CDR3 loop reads CASSPSGTNYEQYF. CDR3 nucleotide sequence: TGCGCCAGCAGCCCCTCCGGGACCAACTACGAGCAGTACTTC.

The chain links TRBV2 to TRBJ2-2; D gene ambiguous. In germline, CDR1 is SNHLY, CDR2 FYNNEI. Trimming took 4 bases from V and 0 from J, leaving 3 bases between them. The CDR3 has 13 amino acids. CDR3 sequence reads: CASSVANTGELFF. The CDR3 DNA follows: TGTGCCAGCAGTGTAGCGAACACCGGGGAGCTGTTTTTT.

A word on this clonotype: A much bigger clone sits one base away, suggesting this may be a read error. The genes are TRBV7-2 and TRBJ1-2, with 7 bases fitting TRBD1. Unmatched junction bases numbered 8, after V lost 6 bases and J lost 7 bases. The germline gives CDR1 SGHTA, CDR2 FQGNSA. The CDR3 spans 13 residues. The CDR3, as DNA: TGTGCCAGCAGTCAGCGACAGGGCTGTGGCTACACCTTC. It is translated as CASSQRQGCGYTF.

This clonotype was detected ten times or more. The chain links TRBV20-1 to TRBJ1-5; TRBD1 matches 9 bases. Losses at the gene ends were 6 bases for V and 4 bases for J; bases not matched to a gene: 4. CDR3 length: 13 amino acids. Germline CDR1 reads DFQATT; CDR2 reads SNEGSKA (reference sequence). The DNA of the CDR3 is TGCAGTGCCAGGACAGGGGTGAATCAGCCCCAGCATTTT. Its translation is CSARTGVNQPQHF.

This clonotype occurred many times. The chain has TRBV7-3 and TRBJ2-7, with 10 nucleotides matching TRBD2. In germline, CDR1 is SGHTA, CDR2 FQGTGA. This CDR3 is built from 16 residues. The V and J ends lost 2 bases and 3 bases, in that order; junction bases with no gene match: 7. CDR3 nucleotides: TGTGCCAGCAGCTTACGGGGGGGGACTAGCGTCTACGAGCAGTACTTC. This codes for CASSLRGGTSVYEQYF.

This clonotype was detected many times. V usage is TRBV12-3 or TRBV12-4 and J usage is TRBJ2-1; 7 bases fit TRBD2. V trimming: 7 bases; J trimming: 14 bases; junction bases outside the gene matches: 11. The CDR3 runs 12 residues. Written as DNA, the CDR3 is TGTGCCAGCACAAGCGGGACGGGGTCGGAGTTCTTC. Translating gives CASTSGTGSEFF.

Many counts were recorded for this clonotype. CDR3: CASQESSTRDEQFF. The CDR3 DNA reads as TGTGCCAGCCAGGAATCTAGTACACGGGATGAGCAGTTCTTC. This chain connects TRBV11-3 to TRBJ2-1; D gene unclear. Trimming removed 8 bases from V and 8 bases from J, with 19 bases in between. Germline V lookup: CDR1 SGHNT, CDR2 YENEEA. The CDR3 covers 14 residues.

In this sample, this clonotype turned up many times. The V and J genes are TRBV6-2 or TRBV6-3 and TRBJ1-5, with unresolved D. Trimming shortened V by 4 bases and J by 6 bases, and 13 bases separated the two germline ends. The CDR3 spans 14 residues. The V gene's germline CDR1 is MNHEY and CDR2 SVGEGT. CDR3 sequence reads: CASSWDLVSQPQHF. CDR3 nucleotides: TGTGCCAGCAGTTGGGATTTAGTCAGTCAGCCCCAGCATTTT.

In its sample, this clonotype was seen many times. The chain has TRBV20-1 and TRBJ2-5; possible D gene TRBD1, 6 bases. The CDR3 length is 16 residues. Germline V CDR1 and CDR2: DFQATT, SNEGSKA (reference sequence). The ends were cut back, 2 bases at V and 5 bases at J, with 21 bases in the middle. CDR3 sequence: CSARILPGHPTETQYF. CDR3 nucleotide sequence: TGCAGTGCTAGAATTCTTCCGGGACACCCCACCGAGACCCAGTACTTC.

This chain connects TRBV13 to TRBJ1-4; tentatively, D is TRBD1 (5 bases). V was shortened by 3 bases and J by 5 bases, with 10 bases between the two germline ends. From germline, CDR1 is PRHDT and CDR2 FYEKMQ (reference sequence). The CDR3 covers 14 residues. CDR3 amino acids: CASSLGLGNEKLFF. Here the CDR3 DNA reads TGTGCCAGCAGCTTGGGACTAGGAAATGAAAAACTGTTTTTT.

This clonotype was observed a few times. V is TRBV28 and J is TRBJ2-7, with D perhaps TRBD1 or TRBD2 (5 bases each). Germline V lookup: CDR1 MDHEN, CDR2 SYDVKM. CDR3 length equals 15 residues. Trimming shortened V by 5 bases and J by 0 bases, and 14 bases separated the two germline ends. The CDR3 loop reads CASSDPGPSSYEQYF. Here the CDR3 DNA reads TGTGCCAGCAGTGACCCGGGACCGTCCTCCTACGAGCAGTACTTC.

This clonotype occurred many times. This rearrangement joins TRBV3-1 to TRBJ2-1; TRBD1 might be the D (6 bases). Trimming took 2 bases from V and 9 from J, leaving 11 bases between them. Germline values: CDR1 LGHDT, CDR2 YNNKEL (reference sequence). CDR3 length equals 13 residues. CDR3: CASSQNTGREQFF. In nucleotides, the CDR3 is TGTGCCAGCAGCCAAAATACAGGGCGTGAGCAGTTCTTC.